The 2 T cell receptor beta chains presented below share a single source sample, sequenced in a study of T cell repertoires in cytomegalovirus infection. TCRdb re-derived calls from the reads in MiXCR, one entry per CDR3 protein. The repertoire holds 150,000 to 200,000 distinct CDR3 sequences, with about 30% as singletons. Sequenced material: PBMCs. All receptors derive from a human donor in good health (CMV status not recorded). Some clones in this sample may be carry-over from other donors' samples.

V is TRBV7-3 and J is TRBJ2-5; maybe TRBD2 (7 bases). Germline CDR1 reads SGHTA; CDR2 reads FQGTGA. V dropped 8 bases and J dropped 3 bases, with 19 bases sitting between them. The CDR3 is 15 amino acids. The CDR3 region is CASSPGRGGEETQYF. The CDR3 DNA is TGTGCCAGCTCCCCGGGACGAGGGGGGGAAGAGACCCAGTACTTC.

V and J are TRBV2 and TRBJ2-2, with D perhaps matching TRBD1 (6 bases). V shed 2 bases and J shed 6 bases, with 10 bases lying between them. Germline V CDR1 and CDR2: SNHLY, FYNNEI. This CDR3 is built from 14 residues. In DNA, the CDR3 is TGTGCCAGCAGTGAACAGGGGAGATCCGGGGAGCTGTTTTTT. Protein: CASSEQGRSGELFF.